This T cell receptor (beta chain) was sequenced in a study of T-cell memory formation after mild COVID-19. This clonotype has more than one count but fewer than ten. TCRdb itself ran the 5' RACE reads through MiXCR, one entry per CDR3 protein. The sample contains 540,000 or so distinct CDR3 sequences, roughly 22% of which appear only once. The CDR3 is 16 residues long. Germline CDR1 reads SQVTM; CDR2 reads ANQGSEA. Trimming took 3 bases from V and 3 from J; bases not matched to a gene: 10. The rearrangement joins TRBV29-1 to TRBJ2-5; the match to TRBD2 covers 10 bases. Input material: PBMCs or a T cell subset sorted from them (not recorded which). This sequence was found in an adult woman who had mild COVID-19 (a few samples of this study predate the infection). Cell type and time point are not known. In DNA form, the CDR3 reads TGCAGCGTTGAGGCCCCTAGCGGGAGTGGTGAAGAGACCCAGTACTTC. It is translated as CSVEAPSGSGEETQYF.